The 5 T cell receptor beta chains below were found in one sample sequenced in a study of cytomegalovirus exposure and HLA in healthy donors. In the PCR, 60 Vbeta and 13 Jbeta primers were used. Sequenced by immunoSEQ multiplex PCR; TCRdb stores in-frame clones only, minus some. The profile shows about 140,000 clones, 75% to 80% of them singletons. Sequenced: PBMCs. The receptor set was obtained from a woman aged 40 to 55 in good health and CMV-seropositive.

The chain uses TRBV11-2 and TRBJ1-2; D is ambiguous. Germline CDR1 is SGHAT and CDR2 is FQNNGV. The CDR3 extends over 11 amino acids. V lost 8 bases and J 7 bases, leaving 11 bases between the germline ends. CDR3 bases: TGTGCCAGCGGTACGGTCGGTGGCTACACCTTC. Its protein is CASGTVGGYTF.

The chain carries TRBV7-8 and TRBJ1-5; the D gene is possibly TRBD1 (6 bases). Trimming removed 5 bases at V and 7 bases at J, with 12 bases between. This CDR3 is built from 13 residues. Germline loops: CDR1 SGHVS, CDR2 FQNEAQ. In DNA, the CDR3 is TGTGCCAGCAGCCCCGACAGGTTGCAGCCCCAGCATTTT. This encodes CASSPDRLQPQHF.

The genes are TRBV7-9 and TRBJ2-1; 7 bases match TRBD2. J was trimmed by 9 bases and V by 2 bases; bases with no gene match: 13. This CDR3 comprises 16 residues. The germline CDR1 and CDR2 sequences are SEHNR and FQNEAQ (reference sequence). The CDR3 DNA sequence: TGTGCCAGCAGCTTAAGTGGGGCGGGAGCGGGTAGTGAGCAGTTCTTC. This translates into CASSLSGAGAGSEQFF. Filled out from reference TRBV7-9 and TRBJ2-1, the complete variable domain reads DTGVSQNPRHKITKRGQNVTFRCDPISEHNRLYWYRQTLGQGPEFLTYFQNEAQLEKSRLLSDRFSAERPKGSFSTLEIQRTEQGDSAMYLCASSLSGAGAGSEQFFGPGTRLTVL.

This clone was seen a single time. This CDR3 reads CASSLTYRDTQYF. The CDR3 DNA reads TGTGCCAGCAGTTTAACGTACAGGGATACGCAGTATTTT. The J gene is TRBJ2-3, the V gene TRBV27; maybe TRBD1 (5 bases). The CDR3 length is 13 residues. Germline CDR1 MNHEY, CDR2 SMNVEV (reference sequence). V was trimmed by 2 bases and J by 6 bases, leaving 9 bases between them.

This rearrangement joins TRBV5-1 to TRBJ2-3; TRBD2 matches at 9 bases. Germline V lookup: CDR1 SGHRS, CDR2 YFSETQ. This CDR3 comprises 18 residues. V lost 5 bases and J lost 2; bases outside the gene matches: 15. The CDR3 nucleotides read TGCGCCAGCAGTCTAGTCGGCCCTAGCGGGGAATTCACAGATACGCAGTATTTT. Encoded protein: CASSLVGPSGEFTDTQYF.